This passage covers 32 T cell receptor beta chains from one sample sequenced in a study of glioma-infiltrating T cells. Amplification of TCR alpha and beta CDR3 regions from RNA used iRepertoire nested multiplex PCR. MiXCR was run by TCRdb on the multiplex PCR reads, yielding one entry per CDR3 protein. The sample holds 95,000 to 150,000 distinct CDR3 sequences, 20% to 25% seen once. Input material: glioma tissue, nonneoplastic brain tissue, or PBMCs (not recorded which). The receptor source for this set is a human donor with low-grade glioma or glioblastoma, undergoing nonglioma brain surgery, or in good health (not recorded which).

About this clonotype itself: This may be a read error, as it is one base from a much larger clone. Likely a read error: the CDR3 ends without its conserved phenylalanine or tryptophan. The rearrangement uses TRBV4-1 and TRBJ1-1, with D maybe TRBD1 (6 bases). This CDR3 is built from 15 residues. Trimming cost V 0 bases and J 6 bases, with 14 bases left between them. Germline V gene lookup returns CDR1 MGHRA and CDR2 YSYEKL. The CDR3 DNA reads TGCGCCAGCAGCCAAGAAGGGCGGGGGCCGGCTGAAGCTTTCCTT. This gives the protein CASSQEGRGPAEAFL.

This clonotype has a count of ten or more. This chain connects TRBV10-3 to TRBJ2-7, with D perhaps TRBD1 (6 bases). V lost 10 bases to trimming and J lost 3 bases, with 16 bases between them. CDR1 ENHRY and CDR2 SYGVKD come from the germline V gene. The CDR3 has 13 amino acids. CDR3 sequence (DNA): TGTGCCACCCTAGGACAGCCTTTCTACGAGCAGTACTTC. This gives the protein CATLGQPFYEQYF.

The table lists this clonotype with many counts. J is TRBJ2-7 and V is TRBV6-1; 8 nucleotides align to TRBD1. V was pared by 6 bases and J by 0 bases, with 7 bases of the junction left unmatched. Germline values: CDR1 MNHNS, CDR2 SASEGT. The CDR3 totals 15 residues. DNA of the CDR3: TGTGCCAGCAGGATTGGACAGGGCAACTCCTACGAGCAGTACTTC. Its protein product is CASRIGQGNSYEQYF.

This clonotype was seen a handful of times. This CDR3 is CASSMTLVSHLYEQYF. The DNA for the CDR3 is TGTGCCAGTAGTATGACCCTAGTATCCCACCTCTACGAGCAGTACTTC. The chain carries TRBV19 and TRBJ2-7; D remains ambiguous. V was trimmed by 3 bases and J by 3 bases, leaving 18 bases between them. Per germline, CDR1 LNHDA and CDR2 SQIVND (reference sequence). This CDR3 is built from 16 residues.

To note about this clonotype: A much more abundant neighbour one base away suggests this may be a read error. This chain uses TRBV29-1 with TRBJ2-3; D is unclear. Trimming took 6 bases from V and 5 from J, leaving 9 bases between them. Germline CDR1 is SQVTM and CDR2 is ANQGSEA. The CDR3 extends over 11 amino acids. CDR3 sequence: CSVRLIDTQYF. The CDR3 nucleotides read TGCAGCGTCCGTCTCATAGATACGCAGTATTTT.

Note on this clonotype: With a much larger clone just one base away, this may be a read error. V usage is TRBV18 and J usage is TRBJ1-5; D remains unclear. Germline V gives CDR1 KGHSH, CDR2 LQKENI. The CDR3 runs to 13 residues. CDR3 nucleotides: TGTGACAGCTCACCCGGCAGCAATCAGCCCCAGCATTTT. Amino acid sequence: CDSSPGSNQPQHF.

This clonotype was found a few times. DNA of the CDR3: TGTGCCAGCAGCTTGTTGCCGGCCACCGGAAACACCATATATTTT. Translation gives CASSLLPATGNTIYF. V and J are TRBV5-4 and TRBJ1-3; no firm D call. Trimming took 1 base from V and 4 from J, leaving 12 bases between them. There are 15 residues in the CDR3. Germline values: CDR1 SGHNT, CDR2 YYREEE (reference sequence).

This clonotype was counted ten times or more. The chain combines TRBV25-1 with TRBJ2-7; either TRBD1 or TRBD2 may fit D (5 bases each). This CDR3 contains 14 residues. Germline assignment: CDR1 MGHDK and CDR2 SYGVNS. Between the trimmed V and J ends, which lost 5 bases and 0 bases, there was a span of 11 bases. The CDR3 is CASSLPGSSYEQYF. The CDR3 DNA follows: TGTGCCAGCAGTTTACCAGGGAGCTCCTACGAGCAGTACTTC.

A remark on this clonotype: One base away lies a much larger clone, so this may be a sequencing read error. The rearrangement uses TRBV10-2 and TRBJ2-5, with a possible D match to TRBD1 (7 bases). In germline, CDR1 is WSHSY, CDR2 SAAADI. The length of the CDR3 is 15 residues. For the CDR3, the DNA is TGTGCCAGCCGCGGTGGGACAGCTCGGTCCGGGAGCCAGTACTTC. Encoded protein: CASRGGTARSGSQYF.

This clonotype was detected ten times or more. The chain joins TRBV5-1 to TRBJ2-3, with TRBD2 identical over 7 bases. V lost 3 bases, J lost 6 bases, and 4 bases stayed unmatched. The CDR3 runs 13 residues. Germline V CDR1 and CDR2: SGHRS, YFSETQ. The CDR3 sequence: CASSWELADTQYF. The CDR3 DNA is TGCGCCAGCAGCTGGGAACTAGCGGATACGCAGTATTTT.

Notes on this clonotype: A much larger clone differs from this one at a single base, so this may be a read error. Lacking the conserved final phenylalanine or tryptophan, this CDR3 likely reflects a read error. The genes are TRBV3-1 and TRBJ2-7, with D perhaps assigned TRBD1 or TRBD2 (5 bases each). The CDR3 sequence is 14 residues long. The V gene lost 1 base and the J gene lost 2 bases, with 9 bases spanning the gap. Germline V gene data show CDR1 as LGHDT and CDR2 as YNNKEL (reference sequence). The DNA of the CDR3 is TGTGCCAGCAGCCAAGCGGTGGGACCCTACGAGCAGTACCTC. It codes for CASSQAVGPYEQYL.

This clonotype was seen many times. This chain connects TRBV20-1 to TRBJ2-1, with D possibly TRBD2 on 6 matching bases. Germline lookup yields CDR1 DFQATT and CDR2 SNEGSKA (reference sequence). Trimming removed 5 bases at V and 4 bases at J, with 15 bases between. The CDR3 totals 14 residues. The CDR3 coding sequence is TGCAGTGCTCTTACTAGCCCCCGATACAATGAGCAGTTCTTC. Residues: CSALTSPRYNEQFF.

In its sample, this clonotype was seen many times. This chain links TRBV19 with TRBJ2-7; 7 bases agree with TRBD1. This CDR3 region has 15 residues. V trimming: 3 bases; J trimming: 3 bases; junction bases outside the gene matches: 8. Germline V CDR1 and CDR2: LNHDA, SQIVND (reference sequence). CDR3 nucleotides: TGTGCCAGTAGTATTGGGCGCAGGGGGATCTACGAGCAGTACTTC. Protein product: CASSIGRRGIYEQYF. Combining the CDR3 with reference TRBV19 and TRBJ2-7 gives the whole variable domain DGGITQSPKYLFRKEGQNVTLSCEQNLNHDAMYWYRQDPGQGLRLIYYSQIVNDFQKGDIAEGYSVSREKKESFPLTVTSAQKNPTAFYLCASSIGRRGIYEQYFGPGTRLTVT.

This clonotype was counted many times. This rearrangement joins TRBV4-3 to TRBJ2-7; perhaps TRBD1 as D (5 bases). V was pared by 0 bases and J by 0 bases, with 12 bases between. This CDR3 has 16 amino acids. In germline, CDR1 is LGHNA, CDR2 YSLEER. The CDR3 loop is CASSQDPAGSSYEQYF. The DNA for the CDR3 is TGCGCCAGCAGCCAAGATCCGGCAGGGTCCTCCTACGAGCAGTACTTC.

This chain links TRBV29-1 with TRBJ1-4, with a weak D call TRBD1 (5 bases). The ends were cut back, 4 bases at V and 5 bases at J, with 5 bases in the middle. The CDR3 contains 11 residues. Germline CDR1 is SQVTM and CDR2 is ANQGSEA. CDR3: CSVGQNEKLFF. Written as DNA, the CDR3 is TGCAGCGTTGGACAGAATGAAAAACTGTTTTTT. The full variable domain, its missing parts supplied by reference TRBV29-1 and TRBJ1-4, is SAVISQKPSRDICQRGTSLTIQCQVDSQVTMMFWYRQQPGQSLTLIATANQGSEATYESGFVIDKFPISRPNLTFSTLTVSNMSPEDSSIYLCSVGQNEKLFFGSGTQLSVL.

The chain joins TRBV6-2 or TRBV6-3 to TRBJ2-5; 10 nucleotides match TRBD2. The CDR3 has 20 amino acids. The V and J ends lost 2 bases and 5 bases, in that order; junction bases with no gene match: 20. The germline V gene encodes CDR1 MNHEY and CDR2 SVGEGT. The CDR3: CASSYALVELAGEDVETQYF. The CDR3 nucleotides read TGTGCCAGCAGTTACGCCCTAGTGGAGCTAGCGGGGGAGGATGTGGAGACCCAGTACTTC.

Comments on this clonotype: The junction and the germline gene differ at one end; a read error may be behind it. The chain joins TRBV29-1 to TRBJ2-5, with 8 bases lining up with TRBD1. Per germline, CDR1 SQVTM and CDR2 ANQGSEA. This CDR3 has 14 amino acids. CDR3 protein: CSVISGGRQETQCF. Here the CDR3 DNA reads TGCAGCGTGATTTCAGGGGGCAGGCAAGAGACCCAGTGCTTC.

A note on this clonotype: A much larger clone lies one base from this, so it may be a read error. This chain joins TRBV7-2 and TRBJ2-7; D not resolved. Trimming took 8 bases from V and 6 from J, leaving 17 bases between them. The CDR3 has 13 amino acids. Per germline, CDR1 SGHTA and CDR2 FQGNSA. The CDR3 DNA sequence: TGTGCCAGCGGCCCCACCGTAAGTGGCGAGCAGTACTTC. It specifies CASGPTVSGEQYF.

This clonotype was counted many times. V and J are TRBV28 and TRBJ1-3, with D possibly TRBD1 on 6 matching bases. This CDR3 spans 14 amino acids. V dropped 7 bases and J dropped 0 bases, with 10 bases sitting between them. In germline, CDR1 is MDHEN, CDR2 SYDVKM. CDR3 residues: CASIRGSSGNTIYF. The CDR3 nucleotides read TGTGCCAGCATCAGGGGTAGCTCTGGAAACACCATATATTTT.

V gene TRBV5-1 combines with J gene TRBJ2-3, with no clear D. Deletions cut 4 bases from V and 3 bases from J, with 6 bases between. The CDR3 length is 12 residues. The germline gives CDR1 SGHRS, CDR2 YFSETQ. The CDR3 protein is CASSPDTDTQYF. The CDR3 nucleotides read TGCGCCAGCAGCCCGGATACAGATACGCAGTATTTT.

This clonotype was counted many times. The genes are TRBV19 and TRBJ1-2; 7 nucleotides line up with TRBD1. V lost 3 bases to trimming and J lost 4 bases; unmatched junction nucleotides: 11. The CDR3 spans 16 residues. Per germline, CDR1 LNHDA and CDR2 SQIVND (reference sequence). CDR3 in amino acids: CASSIRWDSGAYGYTF. CDR3 DNA: TGTGCCAGTAGTATTAGGTGGGACAGCGGCGCCTATGGCTACACCTTC.

There are many counts of this clonotype. The chain has TRBV20-1 and TRBJ1-1; possible D gene TRBD1, 6 bases. There are 13 residues in the CDR3. The V end was cut by 5 bases, the J end by 4 bases, with 14 bases between. The germline V gene has CDR1 DFQATT and CDR2 SNEGSKA (reference sequence). Here the CDR3 reads CSADRTGTTEAFF. In nucleotides, the CDR3 is TGCAGTGCTGACCGAACAGGGACCACTGAAGCTTTCTTT.

As for this clonotype: The junction does not match germline at one end; this may be a read error. The J gene is TRBJ1-2, the V gene TRBV20-1, with 7 bases lining up with TRBD1. From germline, CDR1 is DFQATT and CDR2 SNEGSKA (reference sequence). The CDR3 is made up of 12 amino acids. The CDR3 is CSAWDSPHGYAF. In DNA, the CDR3 is TGCAGTGCTTGGGACAGCCCCCACGGCTACGCCTTC.

This clonotype showed up many times. V gene TRBV7-9 combines with J gene TRBJ2-5; 7 bases are a match to TRBD2. Trimming removed 5 bases from V and 5 bases from J; junction bases left unmatched: 8. Germline V CDR1 and CDR2: SEHNR, FQNEAQ (reference sequence). The length of the CDR3 is 14 residues. The CDR3 DNA follows: TGTGCCAGCAGCCCCGGGGGGACTCGGGAGACCCAGTACTTC. The encoded protein is CASSPGGTRETQYF.

At least ten counts were recorded for this clonotype. The genes are TRBV27 and TRBJ2-1; 9 bases match TRBD2. V was clipped by 3 bases and J by 5 bases; unmatched bases: 14. Germline lookup yields CDR1 MNHEY and CDR2 SMNVEV (reference sequence). The CDR3 loop spans 18 amino acids. DNA of the CDR3: TGTGCCAGCAGTTTTGACCCGGGACTAGCCACCATCGACAATGAGCAGTTCTTC. Translated: CASSFDPGLATIDNEQFF.

This clonotype was found many times. The J gene is TRBJ2-1, the V gene TRBV25-1, with 9 bases lining up with TRBD1. V dropped 7 bases and J dropped 10; count of bases not matched to a gene: 8. Germline CDR1 and CDR2: MGHDK and SYGVNS. This CDR3 has 13 residues. The CDR3 DNA follows: TGTGCCAGCATGGGACAGGGACCAGGCGAGCAGTTCTTC. The encoded protein is CASMGQGPGEQFF.

This clonotype was seen a few times. V and J are TRBV29-1 and TRBJ1-1, with 7 bases identical to TRBD1. The V and J ends lost 6 bases and 8 bases, in that order; junction bases with no gene match: 15. CDR1 SQVTM and CDR2 ANQGSEA come from the germline V gene. The CDR3 has 14 residues. CDR3 in DNA: TGCAGCGTCCGGTTTACAGGGGAGTTAATGGAAGCTTTCTTT. This codes for CSVRFTGELMEAFF.

This clonotype was recorded at least ten times. The chain couples TRBV4-2 to TRBJ2-5, with TRBD2 matching 13 bases. CDR3 length equals 16 residues. V lost 6 bases to trimming and J lost 5 bases; unmatched junction nucleotides: 9. Germline V gene lookup returns CDR1 LGHNA and CDR2 YNFKEQ. The CDR3 bases are TGTGCCAGCAGTCACGGGACTAGCGGGATCCAGGAGACCCAGTACTTC. Its translation is CASSHGTSGIQETQYF.

As concerns this clonotype: A single base separates this from a much larger clone, so it may be a read error. This chain joins TRBV7-2 and TRBJ2-7; 13 bases are a match to TRBD2. Germline CDR1 is SGHTA and CDR2 is FQGNSA. The CDR3 loop spans 15 amino acids. In nucleotides, the CDR3 is TGTGCCAGCGGCTTACTAGCGGGAGGGCCCTACGAGCAGTACTTC. Its translation: CASGLLAGGPYEQYF. Based on the CDR3 plus reference TRBV7-2 and TRBJ2-7, the full variable domain is GAGVSQSPSNKVTEKGKDVELRCDPISGHTALYWYRQSLGQGLEFLIYFQGNSAPDKSGLPSDRFSAERTGGSVSTLTIQRTQQEDSAVYLCASGLLAGGPYEQYFGPGTRLTVT.

Ten or more counts support this clonotype. This rearrangement joins TRBV28 to TRBJ2-3; tentatively, D is TRBD1 (6 bases). V was cut by 3 bases and J by 2 bases, with 15 bases left in between. Germline-derived CDR1 and CDR2 are MDHEN and SYDVKM. CDR3 length: 16 amino acids. The CDR3 DNA reads as TGTGCCAGCAGTTTTTCAGGGGCCGGTCTCACAGATACGCAGTATTTT. It yields the protein CASSFSGAGLTDTQYF.

As to this clonotype: This may arise from a read error, as a much more abundant clone is one base away. V and J are TRBV20-1 and TRBJ2-1; TRBD2 matches at 10 bases. Germline V gives CDR1 DFQATT, CDR2 SNEGSKA (reference sequence). The CDR3 contains 15 residues. The CDR3 is CSARSGRGSYNEQLF. The CDR3 DNA reads TGCAGTGCTAGAAGCGGGAGGGGGTCCTACAATGAGCAGCTCTTC.

The V call is TRBV5-5, the J call TRBJ2-5; D unclear. V was clipped by 0 bases and J by 4 bases, with 10 bases between them. CDR3 length: 14 amino acids. In germline, CDR1 is SGHKS, CDR2 YYEKEE (reference sequence). The CDR3 nucleotides read TGTGCCAGCAGCTTGGGAGTCGGGCGAGAGACCCAGTACTTC. Protein sequence: CASSLGVGRETQYF.